These 5 T cell receptor beta chains originate from one sample sequenced in a study of shared clonotypes between healthy human individuals. Assay: immunoSEQ multiplex PCR; the TCRdb copy retains only in-frame clones and omits some. This table holds 2 million to 2.5 million clones, 85% to 95% found once. The sample taken for sequencing was naive CD4+ T cells from PBMCs. Subset meaning: CD45RA+ positively selected. The receptors derive from a man between 18 and 29 years old in good health. Some clones in this sample may be carry-over from other donors' samples.

V is TRBV9 and J is TRBJ2-3; possible D gene TRBD2, 5 bases. Germline lookup yields CDR1 SGDLS and CDR2 YYNGEE. Trimming removed 1 base at V and 0 bases at J, with 12 bases between. The CDR3 totals 16 residues. The CDR3 loop is CASSVYEGLSTDTQYF. The CDR3 coding sequence is TGTGCCAGCAGCGTATATGAAGGACTGAGCACAGATACGCAGTATTTT.

In this sample, this clone turned up once. V usage is TRBV15 and J usage is TRBJ1-5, with a weak D call TRBD1 (6 bases). Trimming shortened V by 3 bases and J by 6 bases, and 12 bases separated the two germline ends. Germline CDR1 and CDR2: LNHNV and YYDKDF (reference sequence). The CDR3 totals 14 residues. CDR3 in DNA: TGTGCCACCAGCAGGCGGGGGCAAGGTCAGCCCCAGCATTTT. It is translated as CATSRRGQGQPQHF.

The chain carries TRBV5-5 and TRBJ1-2; D remains unclear. V gave up 3 bases and J gave up 1 base, with 16 bases separating them. Germline CDR1 and CDR2: SGHKS and YYEKEE (reference sequence). CDR3 size: 16 residues. The CDR3 protein is CASSSSIYTDNYGYTF. The CDR3 DNA sequence: TGTGCCAGCAGCTCCTCGATATACACTGATAACTATGGCTACACCTTC. The variable domain in full, completed from reference TRBV5-5 and TRBJ1-2, reads DAGVTQSPTHLIKTRGQQVTLRCSPISGHKSVSWYQQVLGQGPQFIFQYYEKEERGRGNFPDRFSARQFPNYSSELNVNALLLGDSALYLCASSSSIYTDNYGYTFGSGTRLTVV.

This chain links TRBV21-1 with TRBJ1-5; TRBD1 is the table's D call and was not checked against the DNA. TRBV21-1 is a pseudogene locus. The CDR3 spans 15 residues. The CDR3 region is CASSARQAGYQPQHF. In DNA form, the CDR3 reads TGTGCCAGCAGCGCCCGACAGGCAGGATATCAGCCCCAGCATTTT.

The chain recombines TRBV7-7 with TRBJ2-5; D is unresolved. CDR1 and CDR2 from the germline V gene are SSHAT and FNYEAQ (reference sequence). V was shortened by 1 base and J by 4 bases, with 7 bases between the two germline ends. The CDR3 runs 13 residues. CDR3 protein: CASSLDPIETQYF. CDR3 nucleotides: TGTGCCAGCAGCTTAGACCCGATAGAGACCCAGTACTTC.